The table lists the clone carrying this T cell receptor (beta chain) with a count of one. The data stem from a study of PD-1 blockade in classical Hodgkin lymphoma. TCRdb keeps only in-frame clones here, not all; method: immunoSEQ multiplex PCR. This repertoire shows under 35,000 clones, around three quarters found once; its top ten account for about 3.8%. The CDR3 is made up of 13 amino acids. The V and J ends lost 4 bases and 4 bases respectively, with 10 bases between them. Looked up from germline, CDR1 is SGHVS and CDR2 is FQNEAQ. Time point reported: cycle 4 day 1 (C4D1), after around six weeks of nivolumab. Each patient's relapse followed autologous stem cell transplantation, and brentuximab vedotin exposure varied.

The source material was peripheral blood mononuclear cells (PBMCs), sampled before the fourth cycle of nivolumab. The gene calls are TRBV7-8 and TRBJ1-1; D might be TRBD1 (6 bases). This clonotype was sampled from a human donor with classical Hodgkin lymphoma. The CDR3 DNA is TGTGCCAGCAGCTACAGGGCCAGCACTGAAGCTTTCTTT. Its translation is CASSYRASTEAFF.